This T cell receptor (beta chain) stems from a study of blood T cell repertoires in COVID-19. The wider study: Specimens from acute and convalescent COVID-19 originated in the United States, Italy and Spain.

This clone was detected only a few times. In the study's own analysis: Estimation of nucleated cell counts relied on the amplification of reference gene primers. This table comes from immunoSEQ multiplex PCR, and its TCRdb copy is limited to in-frame clones, with some not included. The V and J calls and clone size come from that table; D and trimming were worked out from the DNA. The data hold some 77,000 clones, with around 89% observed a single time. The CDR3 totals 16 residues. Germline values: CDR1 SGHKS, CDR2 YYEKEE (reference sequence). V lost 4 bases and J lost 0, with 16 bases in between. The V gene is TRBV5-5, the J gene TRBJ1-1; the D gene is possibly TRBD1 (6 bases). Sequencing was performed on peripheral blood. The TCR sequence derives from a woman over 75 with active or convalescent COVID-19. The DNA for the CDR3 is TGTGCCAGCAGCCGGCGGCAGGGGTTAATGAACACTGAAGCTTTCTTT. Translation: CASSRRQGLMNTEAFF.